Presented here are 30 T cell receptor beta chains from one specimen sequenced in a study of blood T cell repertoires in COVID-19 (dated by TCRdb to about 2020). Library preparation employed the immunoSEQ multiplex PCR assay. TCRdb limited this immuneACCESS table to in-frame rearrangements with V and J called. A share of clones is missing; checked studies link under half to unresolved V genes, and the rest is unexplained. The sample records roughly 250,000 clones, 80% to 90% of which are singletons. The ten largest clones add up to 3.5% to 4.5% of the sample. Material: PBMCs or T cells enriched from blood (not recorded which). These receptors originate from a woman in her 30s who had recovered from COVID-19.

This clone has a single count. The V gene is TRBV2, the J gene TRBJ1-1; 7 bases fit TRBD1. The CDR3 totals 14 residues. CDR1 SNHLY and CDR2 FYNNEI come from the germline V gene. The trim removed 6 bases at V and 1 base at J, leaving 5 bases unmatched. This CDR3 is CASRDRAPNTEAFF. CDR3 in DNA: TGTGCCAGCAGAGACAGGGCTCCGAACACTGAAGCTTTCTTT.

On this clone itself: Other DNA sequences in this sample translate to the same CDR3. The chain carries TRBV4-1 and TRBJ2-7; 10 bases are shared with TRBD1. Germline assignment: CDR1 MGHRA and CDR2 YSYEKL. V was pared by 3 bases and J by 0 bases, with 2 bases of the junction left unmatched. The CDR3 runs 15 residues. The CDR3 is CASSQGQGPSYEQYF. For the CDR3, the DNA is TGCGCCAGCAGCCAGGGACAGGGGCCCTCCTACGAGCAGTACTTC.

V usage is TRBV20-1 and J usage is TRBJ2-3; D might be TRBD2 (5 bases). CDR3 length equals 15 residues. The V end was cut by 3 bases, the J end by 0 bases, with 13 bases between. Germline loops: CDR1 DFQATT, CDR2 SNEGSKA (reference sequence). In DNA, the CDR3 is TGCAGTGCTAGTTACGGGGAACGTAGCACAGATACGCAGTATTTT. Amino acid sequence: CSASYGERSTDTQYF.

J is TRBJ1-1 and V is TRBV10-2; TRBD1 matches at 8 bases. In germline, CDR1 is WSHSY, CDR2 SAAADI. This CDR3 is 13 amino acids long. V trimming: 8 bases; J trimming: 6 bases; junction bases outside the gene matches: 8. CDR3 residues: CASALDRAAEAFF. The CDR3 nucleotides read TGCGCCAGCGCTTTGGACAGGGCCGCTGAAGCTTTCTTT.

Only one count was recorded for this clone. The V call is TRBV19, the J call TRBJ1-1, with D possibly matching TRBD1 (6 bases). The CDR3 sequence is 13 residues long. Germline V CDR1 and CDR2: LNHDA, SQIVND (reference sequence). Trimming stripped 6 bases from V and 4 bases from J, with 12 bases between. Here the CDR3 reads CASRTGPGTEAFF. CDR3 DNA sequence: TGTGCCAGTAGGACAGGCCCCGGCACTGAAGCTTTCTTT.

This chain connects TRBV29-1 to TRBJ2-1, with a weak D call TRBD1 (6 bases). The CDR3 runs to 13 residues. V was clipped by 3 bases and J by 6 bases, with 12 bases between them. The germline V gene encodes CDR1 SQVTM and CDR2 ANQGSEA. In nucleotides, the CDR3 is TGCAGCGTTGACCCGATAGGGGGCAATGAGCAGTTCTTC. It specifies CSVDPIGGNEQFF.

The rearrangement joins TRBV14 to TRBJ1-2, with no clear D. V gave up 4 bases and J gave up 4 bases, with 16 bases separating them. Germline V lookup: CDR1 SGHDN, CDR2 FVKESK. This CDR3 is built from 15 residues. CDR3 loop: CASSLLTGSGYGYTF. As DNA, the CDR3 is TGTGCCAGCAGCCTTTTGACTGGGTCCGGCTATGGCTACACCTTC.

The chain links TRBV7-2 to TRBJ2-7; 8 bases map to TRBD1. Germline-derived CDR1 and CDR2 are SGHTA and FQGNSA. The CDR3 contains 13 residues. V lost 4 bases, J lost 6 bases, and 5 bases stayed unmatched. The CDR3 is CASSWAGTGEQYF. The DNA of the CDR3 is TGTGCCAGCAGCTGGGCCGGGACAGGCGAGCAGTACTTC.

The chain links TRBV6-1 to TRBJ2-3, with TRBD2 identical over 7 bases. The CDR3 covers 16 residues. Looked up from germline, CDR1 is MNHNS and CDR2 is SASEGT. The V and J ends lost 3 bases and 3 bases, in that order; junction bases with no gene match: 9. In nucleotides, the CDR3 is TGTGCCAGCAGTGACCGCGGACTAGTTGGGACAGATACGCAGTATTTT. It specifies CASSDRGLVGTDTQYF.

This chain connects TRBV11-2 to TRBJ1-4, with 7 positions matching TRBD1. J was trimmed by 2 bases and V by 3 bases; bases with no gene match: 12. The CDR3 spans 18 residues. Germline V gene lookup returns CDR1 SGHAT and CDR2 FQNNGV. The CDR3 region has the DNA TGTGCCAGCAGCTTTCCTCCGGGACAGCGAAGTACTAATGAAAAACTGTTTTTT. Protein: CASSFPPGQRSTNEKLFF.

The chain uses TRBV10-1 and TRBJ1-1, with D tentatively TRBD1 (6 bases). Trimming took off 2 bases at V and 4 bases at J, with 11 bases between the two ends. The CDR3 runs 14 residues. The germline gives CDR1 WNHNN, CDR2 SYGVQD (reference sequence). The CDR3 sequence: CASSESRDTTEAFF. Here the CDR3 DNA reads TGCGCCAGCAGTGAGAGTAGGGACACCACTGAAGCTTTCTTT.

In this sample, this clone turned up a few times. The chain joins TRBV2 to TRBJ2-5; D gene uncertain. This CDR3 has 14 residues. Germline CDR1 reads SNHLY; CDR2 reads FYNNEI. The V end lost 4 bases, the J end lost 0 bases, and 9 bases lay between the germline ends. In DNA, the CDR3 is TGTGCCAGCAGTGGGAGCCCGTACCAAGAGACCCAGTACTTC. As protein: CASSGSPYQETQYF.

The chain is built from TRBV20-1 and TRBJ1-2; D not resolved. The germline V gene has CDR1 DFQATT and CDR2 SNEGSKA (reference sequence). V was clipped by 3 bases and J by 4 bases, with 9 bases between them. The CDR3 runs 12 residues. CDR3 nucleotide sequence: TGCAGTGCTAGTCGGGATACCTATGGCTACACCTTC. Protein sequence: CSASRDTYGYTF.

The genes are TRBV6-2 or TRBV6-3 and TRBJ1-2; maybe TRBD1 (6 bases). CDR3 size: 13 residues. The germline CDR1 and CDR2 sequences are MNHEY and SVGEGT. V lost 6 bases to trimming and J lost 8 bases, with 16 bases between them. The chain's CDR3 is CASSPRDIFGYTF. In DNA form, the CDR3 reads TGTGCCAGCAGCCCCCGGGACATATTCGGCTACACCTTC.

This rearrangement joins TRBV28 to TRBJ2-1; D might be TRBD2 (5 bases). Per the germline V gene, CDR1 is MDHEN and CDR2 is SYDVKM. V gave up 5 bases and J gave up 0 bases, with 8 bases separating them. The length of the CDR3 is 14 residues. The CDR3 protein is CASSRESSYNEQFF. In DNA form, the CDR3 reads TGTGCCAGCAGTCGGGAATCCTCCTACAATGAGCAGTTCTTC.

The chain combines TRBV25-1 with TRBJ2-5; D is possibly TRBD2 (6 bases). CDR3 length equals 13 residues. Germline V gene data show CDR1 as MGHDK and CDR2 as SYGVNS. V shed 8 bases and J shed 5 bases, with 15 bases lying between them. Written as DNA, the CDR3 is TGTGCCAGCGGGTTGGACGGAGGGGAGACCCAGTACTTC. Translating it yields CASGLDGGETQYF.

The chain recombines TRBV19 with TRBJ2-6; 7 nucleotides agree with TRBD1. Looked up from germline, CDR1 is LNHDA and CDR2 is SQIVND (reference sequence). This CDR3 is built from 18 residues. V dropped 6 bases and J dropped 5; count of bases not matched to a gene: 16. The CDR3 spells CASSLNGQAFLRANVLTF. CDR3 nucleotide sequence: TGTGCCAGTAGCCTCAACGGACAGGCATTCTTGAGGGCCAACGTCCTGACTTTC.

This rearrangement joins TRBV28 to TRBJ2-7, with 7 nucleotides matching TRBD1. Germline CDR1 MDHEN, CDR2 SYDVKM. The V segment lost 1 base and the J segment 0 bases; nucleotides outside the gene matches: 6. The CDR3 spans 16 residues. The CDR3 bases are TGTGCCAGCAGTTTATACACCGGGACAGACTCCTACGAGCAGTACTTC. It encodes CASSLYTGTDSYEQYF.

In DNA form, the CDR3 reads TGTGCCAGCAGCCAGACGGCGGGGGCTAACTATGGCTACACCTTC. Translated: CASSQTAGANYGYTF. The rearrangement joins TRBV5-4 to TRBJ1-2, with a weak D call TRBD1 (5 bases). This CDR3 is built from 15 residues. Looked up from germline, CDR1 is SGHNT and CDR2 is YYREEE (reference sequence). V was cut by 4 bases and J by 0 bases, with 13 bases left in between.

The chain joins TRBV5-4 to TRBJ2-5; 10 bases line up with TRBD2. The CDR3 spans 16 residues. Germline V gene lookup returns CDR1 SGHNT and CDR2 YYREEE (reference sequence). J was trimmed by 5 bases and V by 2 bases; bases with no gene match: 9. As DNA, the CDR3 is TGTGCCAGCAGCTTAAGCGGGGGGGCCGCGAGGGAGACCCAGTACTTC. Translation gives CASSLSGGAARETQYF.

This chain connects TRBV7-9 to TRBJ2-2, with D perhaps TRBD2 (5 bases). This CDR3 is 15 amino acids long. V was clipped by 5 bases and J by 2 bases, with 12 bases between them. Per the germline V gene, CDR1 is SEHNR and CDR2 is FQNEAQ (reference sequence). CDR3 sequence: CASSRGLENTGELFF. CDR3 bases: TGTGCCAGCAGCCGCGGACTTGAAAACACCGGGGAGCTGTTTTTT.

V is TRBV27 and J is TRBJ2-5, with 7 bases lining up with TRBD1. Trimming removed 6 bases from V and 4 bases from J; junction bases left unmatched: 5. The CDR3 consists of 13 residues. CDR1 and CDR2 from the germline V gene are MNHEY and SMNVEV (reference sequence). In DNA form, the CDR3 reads TGTGCCAGCAGCCCCTACAGGGGAGAGACCCAGTACTTC. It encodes CASSPYRGETQYF.

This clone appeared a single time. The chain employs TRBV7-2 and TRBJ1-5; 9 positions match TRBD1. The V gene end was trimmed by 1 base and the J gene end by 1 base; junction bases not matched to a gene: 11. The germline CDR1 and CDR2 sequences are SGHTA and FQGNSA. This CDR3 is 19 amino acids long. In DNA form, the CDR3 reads TGTGCCAGCAGCTTAGTTGGGACAGGGTACACTGGGAGCAATCAGCCCCAGCATTTT. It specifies CASSLVGTGYTGSNQPQHF.

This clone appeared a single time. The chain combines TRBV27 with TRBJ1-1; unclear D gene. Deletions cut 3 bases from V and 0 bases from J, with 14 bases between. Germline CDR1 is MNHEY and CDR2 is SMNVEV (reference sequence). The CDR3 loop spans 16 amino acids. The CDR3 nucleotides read TGTGCCAGCAGTTTCAGGTTTGTGGGTATGAACACTGAAGCTTTCTTT. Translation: CASSFRFVGMNTEAFF.

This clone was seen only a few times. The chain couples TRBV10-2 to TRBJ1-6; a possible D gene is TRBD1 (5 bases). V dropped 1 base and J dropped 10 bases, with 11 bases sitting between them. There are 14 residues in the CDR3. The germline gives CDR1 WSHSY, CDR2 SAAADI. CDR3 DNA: TGCGCCAGCAGTGAGTATGCAGGGATATCACCCCTCCACTTT. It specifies CASSEYAGISPLHF.

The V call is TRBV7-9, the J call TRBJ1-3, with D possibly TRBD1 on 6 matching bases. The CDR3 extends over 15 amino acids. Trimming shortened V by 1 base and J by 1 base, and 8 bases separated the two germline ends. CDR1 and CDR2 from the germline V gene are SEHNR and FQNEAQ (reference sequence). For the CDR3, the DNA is TGTGCCAGCAGCTTAGGAACAGGGTCTGGAAACACCATATATTTT. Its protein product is CASSLGTGSGNTIYF. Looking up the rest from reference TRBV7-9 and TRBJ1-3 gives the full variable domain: DTGVSQNPRHKITKRGQNVTFRCDPISEHNRLYWYRQTLGQGPEFLTYFQNEAQLEKSRLLSDRFSAERPKGSFSTLEIQRTEQGDSAMYLCASSLGTGSGNTIYFGEGSWLTVV.

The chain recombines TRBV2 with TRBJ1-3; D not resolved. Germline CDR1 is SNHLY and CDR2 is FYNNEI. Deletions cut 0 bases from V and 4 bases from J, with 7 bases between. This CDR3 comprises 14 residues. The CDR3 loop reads CASSEAGPGNTIYF. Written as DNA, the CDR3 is TGTGCCAGCAGTGAAGCTGGGCCGGGAAACACCATATATTTT.

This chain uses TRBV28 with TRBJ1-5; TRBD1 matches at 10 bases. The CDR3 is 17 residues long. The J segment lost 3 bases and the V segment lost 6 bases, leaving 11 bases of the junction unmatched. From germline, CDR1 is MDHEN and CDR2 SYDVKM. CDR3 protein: CASSIGADRGLNQPQHF. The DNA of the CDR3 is TGTGCCAGCAGCATCGGGGCCGACAGGGGGCTCAATCAGCCCCAGCATTTT.

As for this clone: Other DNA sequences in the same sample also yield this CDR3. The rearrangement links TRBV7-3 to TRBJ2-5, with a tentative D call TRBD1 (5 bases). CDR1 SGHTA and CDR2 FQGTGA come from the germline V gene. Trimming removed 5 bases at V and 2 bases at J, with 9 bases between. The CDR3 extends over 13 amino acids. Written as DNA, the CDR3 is TGTGCCAGCAGCAGAGACAGTCAAGAGACCCAGTACTTC. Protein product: CASSRDSQETQYF.

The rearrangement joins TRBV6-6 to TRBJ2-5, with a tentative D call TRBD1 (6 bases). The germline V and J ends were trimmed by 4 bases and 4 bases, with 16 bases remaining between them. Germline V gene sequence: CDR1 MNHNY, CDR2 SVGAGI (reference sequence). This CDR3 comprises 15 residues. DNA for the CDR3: TGTGCCAGCAGTTCCCAGACAGGTTCGAGAGAGACCCAGTACTTC. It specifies CASSSQTGSRETQYF.